Below are 2 T cell receptor beta chains sequenced from a single sample in a study of cytomegalovirus exposure and HLA in healthy donors (TCRdb year 2017). The library relied on the immunoSEQ multiplex PCR assay. TCRdb provides this immuneACCESS table in a form limited to in-frame rearrangements. Some clones are lacking; in checked studies, under half of them reflect an unresolved V gene, and why the rest are absent is not known. The sample profile shows 100,000 to 150,000 clones; roughly 90% of them were found once. The ten largest account for roughly 2% of the sample. Sample: PBMCs. The receptors originated from a woman in her late teens or twenties in good health and CMV-seronegative.

A remark on this clone: The same CDR3 also results from other DNA sequences found in this sample. This chain joins TRBV29-1 and TRBJ1-1, with a tentative D call TRBD1 (5 bases). The CDR3 contains 12 residues. Trimming stripped 7 bases from V and 0 bases from J, with 9 bases between. The V gene's germline CDR1 is SQVTM and CDR2 ANQGSEA. The CDR3 region has the DNA TGCAGCGCTGGACAAATGAACACTGAAGCTTTCTTT. Its translation is CSAGQMNTEAFF.

This chain connects TRBV13 to TRBJ2-3, with D perhaps matching TRBD2 (5 bases). V was trimmed by 4 bases and J by 8 bases, leaving 16 bases between them. This CDR3 contains 14 residues. CDR1 and CDR2 from the germline V gene are PRHDT and FYEKMQ (reference sequence). CDR3: CASSSGLSASTQYF. CDR3 DNA: TGTGCCAGCAGCTCGGGGTTATCGGCTAGTACGCAGTATTTT.